A single sample gave rise to the 18 T cell receptor beta chains below, sequenced in a study of beta chain features in type 1 diabetes. Since all of the isolated RNA was reverse transcribed, expressed TCRB transcripts were what got sequenced. Clones were sequenced by immunoSEQ multiplex PCR, and TCRdb holds only the in-frame ones, with some missing. The data contain a few hundred thousand clones, 8% to 10% of them singletons. Their antigens remain unidentified. Study findings and constraints: Across all four CD4+ subsets, people with type 1 diabetes showed modestly shorter TCRB CDR3s.

Sequenced material: central memory CD4+ T cells from blood. The receptors derive from a man in his thirties or forties with type 1 diabetes.

The chain's CDR3 is CASSLNPIANTGELFF. Written as DNA, the CDR3 is TGTGCCAGCAGCTTAAATCCGATCGCGAACACCGGGGAGCTGTTTTTT. The gene calls are TRBV11-2 and TRBJ2-2, with D unresolved. V dropped 2 bases and J dropped 0 bases, with 10 bases sitting between them. Germline V gene lookup returns CDR1 SGHAT and CDR2 FQNNGV. The CDR3 is 16 amino acids.

The chain carries TRBV6-6 and TRBJ2-7; 7 bases are a match to TRBD1. The CDR3 contains 13 residues. V lost 6 bases, J lost 3 bases, and 5 bases stayed unmatched. The germline V gene has CDR1 MNHNY and CDR2 SVGAGI (reference sequence). The CDR3, as DNA: TGTGCCAGCAGCCGTTGGGACAGCTACGAGCAGTACTTC. It specifies CASSRWDSYEQYF.

This clone occurred a few times. The chain uses TRBV5-5 and TRBJ2-2; 10 bases are a match to TRBD2. From germline, CDR1 is SGHKS and CDR2 YYEKEE (reference sequence). J gave up 6 bases and V 4 bases, and 3 bases lay outside the gene matches. There are 14 residues in the CDR3. The CDR3 nucleotides are TGTGCCAGCAGCCTCCTAGCGGGAGCCGGGGAGCTGTTTTTT. This gives the protein CASSLLAGAGELFF.

In this sample, this clone turned up a few times. The V gene is TRBV9, the J gene TRBJ2-7; 7 nucleotides agree with TRBD1. V dropped 3 bases and J dropped 0; count of bases not matched to a gene: 9. Germline CDR1 and CDR2: SGDLS and YYNGEE. The CDR3 is 16 amino acids. CDR3 nucleotides: TGTGCCAGCAGCGAGACAGGGACATTTAGCTCCTACGAGCAGTACTTC. It is translated as CASSETGTFSSYEQYF. Complete variable domain (other parts from reference TRBV9 and TRBJ2-7): DSGVTQTPKHLITATGQRVTLRCSPRSGDLSVYWYQQSLDQGLQFLIQYYNGEERAKGNILERFSAQQFPDLHSELNLSSLELGDSALYFCASSETGTFSSYEQYFGPGTRLTVT.

Many counts were recorded for this clone. At the DNA level, this CDR3 is encoded by other sequences in the same sample as well. The CDR3 nucleotides read TGTGCCTGGAATTGGGACAGGGAAGCTTTCTTT. Encoded protein: CAWNWDREAFF. The chain has TRBV30 and TRBJ1-1; 8 nucleotides agree with TRBD1. CDR1 is GTSNPN, CDR2 SVGIG, per germline (reference sequence). This CDR3 is built from 11 residues. J gave up 8 bases and V 4 bases, and 3 bases lay outside the gene matches. Drawing the rest from reference TRBV30 and TRBJ1-1, the complete variable domain is SQTIHQWPATLVQPVGSPLSLECTVEGTSNPNLYWYRQAAGRGLQLLFYSVGIGQISSEVPQNLSASRPQDRQFILSSKKLLLSDSGFYLCAWNWDREAFFGQGTRLTVV.

This clone was seen a few times. The chain couples TRBV7-2 to TRBJ2-1, with unresolved D. Germline lookup yields CDR1 SGHTA and CDR2 FQGNSA. The CDR3 sequence is 14 residues long. V shed 7 bases and J shed 1 base, with 11 bases lying between them. This CDR3 is CASIWSESYNEQFF. DNA for the CDR3: TGTGCCAGCATTTGGTCGGAGTCCTACAATGAGCAGTTCTTC.

The chain recombines TRBV27 with TRBJ2-3; unclear D gene. The ends were cut back, 5 bases at V and 4 bases at J, with 13 bases in the middle. Looked up from germline, CDR1 is MNHEY and CDR2 is SMNVEV (reference sequence). The CDR3 contains 14 residues. The CDR3 sequence: CASSLTFMADTQYF. DNA of the CDR3: TGTGCCAGCAGTCTGACATTTATGGCAGATACGCAGTATTTT.

This clone was recorded a few times. The CDR3 spells CASSLELGVYGYTF. The CDR3, as DNA: TGCGCCAGCAGCCTGGAATTGGGGGTCTATGGCTACACCTTC. The chain is built from TRBV5-1 and TRBJ1-2, with D possibly being TRBD1 (5 bases). Germline assignment: CDR1 SGHRS and CDR2 YFSETQ. This CDR3 comprises 14 residues. With 4 bases removed from V and 4 bases from J, the gap between germline ends came to 14 bases.

In this sample, this clone turned up a few times. This chain uses TRBV11-1 with TRBJ2-5, with D perhaps being TRBD1 or TRBD2 (5 bases each). The DNA matches TRBJ2-7 better at its end, which makes the J call doubtful. The germline V gene has CDR1 SGHAT and CDR2 FQDESV (reference sequence). There are 14 residues in the CDR3. CDR3 sequence (DNA): TGTGCCAGCAGCTTAGCCGGGGCAGACTACGAGCAGTACTTC. Translated: CASSLAGADYEQYF.

The sample holds many counts of this clone. This sequence joins TRBV7-2 and TRBJ1-2; D perhaps matches TRBD1 (6 bases). Trimming pared 4 bases from V and 7 bases from J, leaving 16 bases between. This CDR3 contains 14 residues. CDR1 is SGHTA, CDR2 FQGNSA, per germline. The CDR3 bases are TGTGCCAGCAGCTCGATAGAGGGACACCCTGGCTACACCTTC. Its protein product is CASSSIEGHPGYTF.

This clone has ten or more counts. This chain joins TRBV23-1 and TRBJ1-1; no clear D gene. TRBV23-1 is labeled an ORF, and its function is uncertain. The CDR3 is made up of 16 amino acids. V gave up 4 bases and J gave up 0 bases, with 15 bases separating them. As DNA, the CDR3 is TGCGCCAGCAGTCCTCCCCGCCGTCAGTTGAACACTGAAGCTTTCTTT. Its translation: CASSPPRRQLNTEAFF.

There are many counts of this clone. Distinct nucleotide sequences in the sample also encode this CDR3. V gene TRBV18 combines with J gene TRBJ2-1; 12 bases agree with TRBD2. CDR1 and CDR2 (germline): KGHSH, LQKENI. This CDR3 has 15 residues. The V segment lost 1 base and the J segment 6 bases; nucleotides outside the gene matches: 1. Written as DNA, the CDR3 is TGTGCCAGCTCACCACGGGGACTAGCGGGCAATGAGCAGTTCTTC. It yields the protein CASSPRGLAGNEQFF.

The chain uses TRBV4-3 and TRBJ1-3; D uncertain. This CDR3 has 13 amino acids. Germline CDR1 is LGHNA and CDR2 is YSLEER. V was shortened by 2 bases and J by 8 bases, with 10 bases between the two germline ends. The CDR3 bases are TGCGCCAGCAGCCAAACAACACGTTACACCATATATTTT. Translation gives CASSQTTRYTIYF.

The chain links TRBV2 to TRBJ2-3; 11 bases match TRBD1. The CDR3 is made up of 15 amino acids. CDR1 and CDR2 from the germline V gene are SNHLY and FYNNEI. V shed 6 bases and J 6 bases; nucleotides not matched to a gene: 8. This CDR3 is CASSALGQGGDTQYF. The CDR3 DNA reads as TGTGCCAGCAGCGCCCTGGGACAGGGGGGCGATACGCAGTATTTT.

V gene TRBV7-9 combines with J gene TRBJ2-5; weak D call: TRBD2 (6 bases). Trimming cost V 4 bases and J 5 bases, with 11 bases left between them. Germline values: CDR1 SEHNR, CDR2 FQNEAQ (reference sequence). There are 13 residues in the CDR3. In DNA form, the CDR3 reads TGTGCCAGCAGCTCCCCCCGGGGGGAGACCCAGTACTTC. It translates to CASSSPRGETQYF.

On this clone itself: A much larger clone is a single base away; this may be a read error. The sample holds other DNA sequences that translate to the same CDR3. The chain combines TRBV4-3 with TRBJ2-7, with 10 bases matching TRBD2. The CDR3 has 15 residues. The germline V gene has CDR1 LGHNA and CDR2 YSLEER. J lost 3 bases, V lost 0 bases, and 2 bases had no gene match. The chain's CDR3 is CASSQDQREGYEQYF. The CDR3 DNA is TGCGCCAGCAGCCAAGATCAGCGGGAGGGCTACGAGCAGTACTTC.

The gene calls are TRBV7-9 and TRBJ2-1; unclear D gene. CDR1 is SEHNR and CDR2 is FQNEAQ in the germline V gene (reference sequence). The ends were cut back, 2 bases at V and 5 bases at J, with 13 bases in the middle. The length of the CDR3 is 15 residues. The DNA for the CDR3 is TGTGCCAGCAGCTTATTCGGAGTGACGGACAATGAGCAGTTCTTC. This translates into CASSLFGVTDNEQFF.

In its sample, this clone was seen a few times. The V gene is TRBV5-4, the J gene TRBJ2-7; TRBD2 is a possible D gene (5 bases). The CDR3 has 16 amino acids. Trimming cost V 0 bases and J 5 bases, with 18 bases left between them. Germline V lookup: CDR1 SGHNT, CDR2 YYREEE (reference sequence). The CDR3 spells CASSLAPGGQAHEQYF. The CDR3 DNA follows: TGTGCCAGCAGCTTGGCCCCTGGCGGGCAGGCCCACGAGCAGTACTTC.